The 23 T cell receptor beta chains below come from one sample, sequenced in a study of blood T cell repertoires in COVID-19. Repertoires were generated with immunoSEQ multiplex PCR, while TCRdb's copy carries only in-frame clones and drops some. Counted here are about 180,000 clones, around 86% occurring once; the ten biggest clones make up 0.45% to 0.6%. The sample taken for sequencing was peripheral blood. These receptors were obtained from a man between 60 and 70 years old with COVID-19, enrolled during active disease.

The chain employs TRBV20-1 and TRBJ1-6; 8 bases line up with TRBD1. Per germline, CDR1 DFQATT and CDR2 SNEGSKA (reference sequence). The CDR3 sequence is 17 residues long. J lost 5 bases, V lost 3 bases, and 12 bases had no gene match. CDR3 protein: CSASWDRPSGDNSPLHF. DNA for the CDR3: TGCAGTGCTAGTTGGGACAGGCCGTCGGGGGATAATTCACCCCTCCACTTT.

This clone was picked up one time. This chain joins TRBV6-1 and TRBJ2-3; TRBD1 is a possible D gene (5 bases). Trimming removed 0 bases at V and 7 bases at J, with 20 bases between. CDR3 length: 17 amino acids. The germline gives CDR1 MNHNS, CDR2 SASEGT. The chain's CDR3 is CASSEAGPLVTPNTQYF. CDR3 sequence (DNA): TGTGCCAGCAGTGAAGCGGGGCCCCTGGTAACGCCAAATACGCAGTATTTT.

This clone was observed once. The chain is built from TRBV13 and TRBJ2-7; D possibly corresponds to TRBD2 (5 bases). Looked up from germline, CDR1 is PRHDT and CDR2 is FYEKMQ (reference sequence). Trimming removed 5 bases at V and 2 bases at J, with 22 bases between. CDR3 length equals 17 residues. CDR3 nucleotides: TGTGCCAGCAGCCGACGTATAGGACGGGATCTTCCCTACGAGCAGTACTTC. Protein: CASSRRIGRDLPYEQYF.

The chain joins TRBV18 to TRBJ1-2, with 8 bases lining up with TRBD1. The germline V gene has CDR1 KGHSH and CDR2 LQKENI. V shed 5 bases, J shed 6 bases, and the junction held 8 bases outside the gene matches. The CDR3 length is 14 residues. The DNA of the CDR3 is TGTGCCAGCTCATCTCGGTCGACAGGGGATGGCTACACCTTC. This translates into CASSSRSTGDGYTF.

CDR3 sequence (DNA): TGCAGTGCTAGTAATCAGGGGGCGTTGGGTGGCTACACCTTC. Protein product: CSASNQGALGGYTF. The rearrangement joins TRBV20-1 to TRBJ1-2, with 8 positions matching TRBD1. This CDR3 comprises 14 residues. V lost 3 bases and J lost 7; bases outside the gene matches: 10. Germline values: CDR1 DFQATT, CDR2 SNEGSKA (reference sequence).

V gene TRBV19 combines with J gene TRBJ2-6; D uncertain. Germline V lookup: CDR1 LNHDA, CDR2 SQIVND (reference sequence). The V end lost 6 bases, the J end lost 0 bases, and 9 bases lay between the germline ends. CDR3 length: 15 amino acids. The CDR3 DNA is TGTGCCAGTAGACCACAGAGCTCTGGGGCCAACGTCCTGACTTTC. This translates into CASRPQSSGANVLTF. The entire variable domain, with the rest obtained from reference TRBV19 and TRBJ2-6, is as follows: DGGITQSPKYLFRKEGQNVTLSCEQNLNHDAMYWYRQDPGQGLRLIYYSQIVNDFQKGDIAEGYSVSREKKESFPLTVTSAQKNPTAFYLCASRPQSSGANVLTFGAGSRLTVL.

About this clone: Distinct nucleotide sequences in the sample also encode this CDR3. The CDR3 here is CASSLDRVNTEAFF. DNA of the CDR3: TGCGCCAGCAGCTTAGACAGGGTGAACACTGAAGCTTTCTTT. The genes are TRBV5-1 and TRBJ1-1, with 7 bases lining up with TRBD1. CDR1 is SGHRS and CDR2 is YFSETQ in the germline V gene. The CDR3 spans 14 residues. The V segment lost 2 bases and the J segment 0 bases; nucleotides outside the gene matches: 1.

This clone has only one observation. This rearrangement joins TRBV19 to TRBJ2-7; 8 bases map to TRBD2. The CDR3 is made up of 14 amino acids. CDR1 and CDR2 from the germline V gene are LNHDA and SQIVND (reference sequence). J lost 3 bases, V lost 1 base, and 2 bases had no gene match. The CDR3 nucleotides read TGTGCCAGTAGTATAGCGGGAGGGGACTACGAGCAGTACTTC. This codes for CASSIAGGDYEQYF. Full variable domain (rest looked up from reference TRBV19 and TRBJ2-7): DGGITQSPKYLFRKEGQNVTLSCEQNLNHDAMYWYRQDPGQGLRLIYYSQIVNDFQKGDIAEGYSVSREKKESFPLTVTSAQKNPTAFYLCASSIAGGDYEQYFGPGTRLTVT.

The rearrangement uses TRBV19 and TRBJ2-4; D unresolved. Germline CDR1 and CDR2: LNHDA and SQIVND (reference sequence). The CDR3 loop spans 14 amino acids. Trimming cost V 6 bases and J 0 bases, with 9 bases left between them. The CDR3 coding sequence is TGTGCCAGTAGACCGGAGTTAGCCAAAAACATTCAGTACTTC. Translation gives CASRPELAKNIQYF.

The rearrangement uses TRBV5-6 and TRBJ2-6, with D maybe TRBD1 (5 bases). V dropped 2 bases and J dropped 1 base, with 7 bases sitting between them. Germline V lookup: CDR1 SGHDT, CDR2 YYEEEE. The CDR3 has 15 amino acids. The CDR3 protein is CASSFTGSGANVLTF. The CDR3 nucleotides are TGTGCCAGCAGCTTTACAGGTTCTGGGGCCAACGTCCTGACTTTC.

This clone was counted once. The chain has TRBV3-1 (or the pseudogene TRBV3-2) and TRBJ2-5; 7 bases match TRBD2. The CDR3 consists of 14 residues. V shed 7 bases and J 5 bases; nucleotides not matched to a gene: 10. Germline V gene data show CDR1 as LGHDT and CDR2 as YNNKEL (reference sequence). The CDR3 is CASTWGGGAETQYF. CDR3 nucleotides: TGTGCCAGCACCTGGGGGGGAGGGGCGGAGACCCAGTACTTC.

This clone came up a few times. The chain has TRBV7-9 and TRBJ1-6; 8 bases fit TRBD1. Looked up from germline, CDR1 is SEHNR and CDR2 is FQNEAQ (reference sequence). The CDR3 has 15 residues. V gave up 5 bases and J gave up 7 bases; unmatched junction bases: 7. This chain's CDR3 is CASSDGQGYNSPLHF. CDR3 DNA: TGTGCCAGCAGCGACGGACAGGGATACAATTCACCCCTCCACTTT.

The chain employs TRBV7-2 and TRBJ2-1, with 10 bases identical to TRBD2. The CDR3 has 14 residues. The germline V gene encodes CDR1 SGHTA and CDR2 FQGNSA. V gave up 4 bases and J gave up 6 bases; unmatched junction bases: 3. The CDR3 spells CASSSSGGANEQFF. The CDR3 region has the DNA TGTGCCAGCAGCTCCAGCGGGGGGGCCAATGAGCAGTTCTTC. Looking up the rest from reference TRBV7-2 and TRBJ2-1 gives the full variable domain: GAGVSQSPSNKVTEKGKDVELRCDPISGHTALYWYRQSLGQGLEFLIYFQGNSAPDKSGLPSDRFSAERTGGSVSTLTIQRTQQEDSAVYLCASSSSGGANEQFFGPGTRLTVL.

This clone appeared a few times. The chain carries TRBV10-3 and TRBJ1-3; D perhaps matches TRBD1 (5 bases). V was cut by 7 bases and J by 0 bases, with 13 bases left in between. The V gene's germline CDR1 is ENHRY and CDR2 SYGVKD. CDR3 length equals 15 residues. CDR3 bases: TGTGCCATCATGAGGGACTACCTCTCTGGAAACACCATATATTTT. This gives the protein CAIMRDYLSGNTIYF.

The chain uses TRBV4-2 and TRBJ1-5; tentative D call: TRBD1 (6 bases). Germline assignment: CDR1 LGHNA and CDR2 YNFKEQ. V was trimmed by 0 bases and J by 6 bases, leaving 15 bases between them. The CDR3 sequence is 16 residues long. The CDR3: CASSQDIGQGSQPQHF. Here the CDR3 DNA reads TGTGCCAGCAGCCAAGATATCGGGCAGGGGAGTCAGCCCCAGCATTTT.

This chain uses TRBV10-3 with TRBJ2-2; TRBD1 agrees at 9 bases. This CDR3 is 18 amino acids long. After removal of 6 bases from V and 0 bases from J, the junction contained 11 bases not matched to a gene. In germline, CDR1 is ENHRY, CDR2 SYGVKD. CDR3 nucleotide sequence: TGTGCCATCAGACCGGGACAGGGTTCGTTCGCGAACACCGGGGAGCTGTTTTTT. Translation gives CAIRPGQGSFANTGELFF.

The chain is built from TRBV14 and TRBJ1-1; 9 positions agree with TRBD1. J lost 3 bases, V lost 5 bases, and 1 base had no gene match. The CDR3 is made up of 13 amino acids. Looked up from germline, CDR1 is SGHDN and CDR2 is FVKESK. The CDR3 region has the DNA TGTGCCAGCAGCTGGACAGGGGACACTGAAGCTTTCTTT. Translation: CASSWTGDTEAFF.

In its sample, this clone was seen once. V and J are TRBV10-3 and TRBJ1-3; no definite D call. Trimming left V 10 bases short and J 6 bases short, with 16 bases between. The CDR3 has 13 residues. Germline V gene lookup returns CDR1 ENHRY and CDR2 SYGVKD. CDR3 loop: CATTSGLENTIYF. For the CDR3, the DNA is TGTGCCACGACTTCAGGACTGGAAAACACCATATATTTT.

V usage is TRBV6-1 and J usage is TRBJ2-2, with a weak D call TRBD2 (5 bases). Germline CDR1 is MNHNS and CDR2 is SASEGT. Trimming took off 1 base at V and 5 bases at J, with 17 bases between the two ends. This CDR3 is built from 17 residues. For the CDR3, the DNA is TGTGCCAGCAGTGAAGTTTGGACTTTTCTAGGGACCGGGGAGCTGTTTTTT. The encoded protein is CASSEVWTFLGTGELFF.

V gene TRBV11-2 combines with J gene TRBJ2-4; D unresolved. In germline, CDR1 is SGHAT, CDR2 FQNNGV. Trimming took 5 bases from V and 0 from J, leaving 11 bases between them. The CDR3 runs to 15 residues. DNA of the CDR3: TGTGCCAGCAGCATAAGACTCCAAGCCAAAAACATTCAGTACTTC. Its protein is CASSIRLQAKNIQYF. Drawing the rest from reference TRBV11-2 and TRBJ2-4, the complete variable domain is EAGVAQSPRYKIIEKRQSVAFWCNPISGHATLYWYQQILGQGPKLLIQFQNNGVVDDSQLPKDRFSAERLKGVDSTLKIQPAKLEDSAVYLCASSIRLQAKNIQYFGAGTRLSVL.

The CDR3 sequence is CASNLQRSNTGELFF. The CDR3 DNA reads TGTGCCAGCAACCTTCAGCGTTCGAACACCGGGGAGCTGTTTTTT. The J gene is TRBJ2-2, the V gene TRBV7-8, with unresolved D. The CDR3 runs 15 residues. Germline assignment: CDR1 SGHVS and CDR2 FQNEAQ. V was pared by 7 bases and J by 0 bases, with 12 bases between.

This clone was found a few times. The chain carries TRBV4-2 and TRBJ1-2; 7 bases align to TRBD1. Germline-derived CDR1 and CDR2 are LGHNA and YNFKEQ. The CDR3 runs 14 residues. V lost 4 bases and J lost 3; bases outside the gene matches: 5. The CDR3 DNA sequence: TGTGCCAGCAGCCCGAGTGGACAGGACTATGGCTACACCTTC. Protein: CASSPSGQDYGYTF.

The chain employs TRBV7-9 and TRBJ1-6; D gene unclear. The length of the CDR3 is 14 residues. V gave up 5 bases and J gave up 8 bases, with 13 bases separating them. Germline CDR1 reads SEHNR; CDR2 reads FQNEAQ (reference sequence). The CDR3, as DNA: TGTGCCAGCAGCACATCCGTACTATATTCACCCCTCCACTTT. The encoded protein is CASSTSVLYSPLHF. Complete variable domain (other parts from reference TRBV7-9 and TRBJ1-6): DTGVSQNPRHKITKRGQNVTFRCDPISEHNRLYWYRQTLGQGPEFLTYFQNEAQLEKSRLLSDRFSAERPKGSFSTLEIQRTEQGDSAMYLCASSTSVLYSPLHFGNGTRLTVT.